The T cell receptor beta chain described here comes from a study of shared clonotypes between healthy human individuals. Study-level points and caveats: When compared with the clonotypes that were shared by all four sorted-subset donors, the non-shared clonotypes turned out to have lower generation probabilities.

Worth noting for this clone: The antigen is unknown.

At deep level, the assay was performed. Repertoires were generated with immunoSEQ multiplex PCR, while TCRdb's copy carries only in-frame clones and drops some. The sample shows about 820,000 clones, 92% of them seen only once. Naive CD8 cells lacked CD45RO, underwent positive selection for CCR7 and left out terminally differentiated effector memory CD45RA+ cells. Source material: naive CD8+ T cells sorted from blood. The sequence was obtained from a man aged 25 to 45 in good health.

The CDR3 sequence: CASSEWGTDGYGYTF. For the CDR3, the DNA is TGTGCCAGCAGTGAGTGGGGGACGGACGGGTATGGCTACACCTTC. The V gene is TRBV25-1, the J gene TRBJ1-2; TRBD1 might be the D (5 bases). This CDR3 contains 15 residues. V gave up 3 bases and J gave up 5 bases, with 16 bases separating them. Germline V gives CDR1 MGHDK, CDR2 SYGVNS.